These 24 T cell receptor beta chains share one sample of origin, sequenced in a study of technical replicates of blood from a handful of donors. Using immunoSEQ multiplex PCR, the repertoire was profiled, and TCRdb retains in-frame clones only, with some absent. The table lists just over 95,000 clones, around 95% of them singletons, with 0.2% to 0.25% in the top ten. The sequencing sample was made of T cells isolated from PBMCs. The receptors derive from a human donor in good health.

The genes are TRBV6-1 and TRBJ1-6; D gene uncertain. The CDR3 loop spans 15 amino acids. Germline lookup yields CDR1 MNHNS and CDR2 SASEGT. V was shortened by 0 bases and J by 6 bases, with 9 bases between the two germline ends. This CDR3 reads CASSEAYSPNSPLHF. The DNA for the CDR3 is TGTGCCAGCAGTGAAGCCTACTCACCTAATTCACCCCTCCACTTT.

This sequence joins TRBV5-1 and TRBJ2-5; no definite D call. From germline, CDR1 is SGHRS and CDR2 YFSETQ. Between the trimmed V and J ends, which lost 1 base and 2 bases, there was a span of 9 bases. The CDR3 consists of 14 residues. DNA for the CDR3: TGCGCCAGCAGCTTGATGTGGCAGCAAGAGACCCAGTACTTC. Translating gives CASSLMWQQETQYF.

The rearrangement uses TRBV13 and TRBJ2-2, with 9 nucleotides matching TRBD2. The CDR3 runs 19 residues. V was clipped by 3 bases and J by 7 bases; unmatched bases: 18. Germline loops: CDR1 PRHDT, CDR2 FYEKMQ (reference sequence). The CDR3 DNA follows: TGTGCCAGCAGCTTCGCAGGGGTAACTAGCGGGTTTCGCGGCGGGGAGCTGTTTTTT. This encodes CASSFAGVTSGFRGGELFF.

V usage is TRBV15 and J usage is TRBJ1-5, with a possible D match to TRBD1 (6 bases). Germline V gene sequence: CDR1 LNHNV, CDR2 YYDKDF (reference sequence). The CDR3 totals 14 residues. The germline V and J ends were trimmed by 3 bases and 1 base, with 7 bases remaining between them. This CDR3 reads CATSSTGSNQPQHF. In DNA, the CDR3 is TGTGCCACCAGCAGCACAGGGAGCAATCAGCCCCAGCATTTT.

This clone is a singleton in its sample. This sequence joins TRBV9 and TRBJ2-3; the match to TRBD2 covers 11 bases. The V segment lost 2 bases and the J segment 2 bases; nucleotides outside the gene matches: 4. CDR1 SGDLS and CDR2 YYNGEE come from the germline V gene. CDR3 length: 16 residues. In DNA form, the CDR3 reads TGTGCCAGCAGCGTTGGGACTAGCGGATACACAGATACGCAGTATTTT. Translated: CASSVGTSGYTDTQYF.

This chain connects TRBV5-1 to TRBJ2-3; 11 nucleotides line up with TRBD1. CDR3 length: 16 residues. Germline V gives CDR1 SGHRS, CDR2 YFSETQ. After removal of 0 bases from V and 4 bases from J, the junction contained 4 bases not matched to a gene. The CDR3 nucleotides are TGCGCCAGCAGCTTGGGGAGGACAGGGGGCGCAGATACGCAGTATTTT. This translates into CASSLGRTGGADTQYF.

The genes are TRBV7-9 and TRBJ1-3; perhaps TRBD1 as D (6 bases). V was pared by 3 bases and J by 7 bases, with 10 bases between. From germline, CDR1 is SEHNR and CDR2 FQNEAQ (reference sequence). CDR3 length equals 13 residues. CDR3 bases: TGTGCCAGCAGCTTTGGTCAGGGGAACACCATATATTTT. It yields the protein CASSFGQGNTIYF.

The chain is built from TRBV11-2 and TRBJ1-4; no reliable D call. CDR1 is SGHAT and CDR2 is FQNNGV in the germline V gene. V was clipped by 5 bases and J by 6 bases, with 13 bases between them. This CDR3 spans 14 amino acids. Here the CDR3 DNA reads TGTGCCAGCAGCATCCTCCTCCCGGATGAAAAACTGTTTTTT. It encodes CASSILLPDEKLFF.

The V and J genes are TRBV6-1 and TRBJ2-5, with D possibly being TRBD2 (6 bases). In germline, CDR1 is MNHNS, CDR2 SASEGT. The CDR3 is made up of 16 amino acids. Trimming removed 2 bases from V and 7 bases from J, with 20 bases in between. In nucleotides, the CDR3 is TGTGCCAGCAGTGAAATCGGGACTCCCGCGGCGGGGACCCAGTACTTC. Encoded protein: CASSEIGTPAAGTQYF.

Written as DNA, the CDR3 is TGTGCCAGCAGCTTGAGTAGCGGGGGCACAGATACGCAGTATTTT. Translation gives CASSLSSGGTDTQYF. V and J are TRBV7-6 and TRBJ2-3; 8 positions match TRBD2. The trim removed 3 bases at V and 1 base at J, leaving 3 bases unmatched. CDR1 is SGHVS, CDR2 FNYEAQ, per germline. The CDR3 extends over 15 amino acids.

The V and J genes are TRBV7-6 and TRBJ2-3, with D perhaps matching TRBD1 (5 bases). CDR1 and CDR2 from the germline V gene are SGHVS and FNYEAQ. The V end was cut by 5 bases, the J end by 0 bases, with 18 bases between. This CDR3 comprises 17 residues. DNA of the CDR3: TGTGCCAGCAGCCCCCGCGCCCAGGGAAAAAGCACAGATACGCAGTATTTT. This gives the protein CASSPRAQGKSTDTQYF.

This clone has only one observation. The rearrangement links TRBV29-1 to TRBJ2-7; 7 positions match TRBD1. CDR3 length equals 14 residues. Germline assignment: CDR1 SQVTM and CDR2 ANQGSEA. V shed 5 bases and J 2 bases; nucleotides not matched to a gene: 9. The CDR3 here is CSVTPGGRTYEQYF. CDR3 in DNA: TGCAGCGTTACGCCAGGGGGACGGACCTACGAGCAGTACTTC.

The sample holds one count of this clone. The chain uses TRBV11-2 and TRBJ2-7, with TRBD2 matching over 15 bases. Losses at the gene ends were 5 bases for V and 2 bases for J; bases not matched to a gene: 13. Germline values: CDR1 SGHAT, CDR2 FQNNGV. There are 19 residues in the CDR3. In DNA, the CDR3 is TGTGCCAGCAGCCTCAACTGGGGACTAGCGGGAGGAGGTACCTACGAGCAGTACTTC. Translation gives CASSLNWGLAGGGTYEQYF.

Here the CDR3 DNA reads TGTGCCAGCAGCGTATCCTCTGGGACTAGCGGGAGCTCCTACGAGCAGTACTTC. It codes for CASSVSSGTSGSSYEQYF. The chain uses TRBV9 and TRBJ2-7, with TRBD2 identical over 14 bases. The CDR3 is 18 amino acids. CDR1 and CDR2 from the germline V gene are SGDLS and YYNGEE. The J segment lost 0 bases and the V segment lost 1 base, leaving 6 bases of the junction unmatched.

This chain joins TRBV18 and TRBJ2-1, with a possible D match to TRBD2 (5 bases). Trimming took off 5 bases at V and 6 bases at J, with 14 bases between the two ends. In germline, CDR1 is KGHSH, CDR2 LQKENI. The CDR3 runs to 14 residues. The CDR3 reads CASSTDLAPNEQFF. DNA for the CDR3: TGTGCCAGCTCAACGGACCTAGCTCCCAATGAGCAGTTCTTC.

The chain joins TRBV27 to TRBJ1-5, with D possibly being TRBD1 (6 bases). Per germline, CDR1 MNHEY and CDR2 SMNVEV (reference sequence). This CDR3 is 16 amino acids long. The V gene lost 6 bases and the J gene lost 6 bases, with 21 bases spanning the gap. CDR3 loop: CASSPVGGQGSQPQHF. The CDR3 region has the DNA TGTGCCAGCAGCCCGGTCGGGGGGCAGGGGAGTCAGCCCCAGCATTTT.

The genes are TRBV7-8 and TRBJ2-2; 9 bases agree with TRBD1. This CDR3 is 18 amino acids long. CDR1 and CDR2 (germline): SGHVS, FQNEAQ. V shed 5 bases and J 5 bases; nucleotides not matched to a gene: 15. The CDR3 sequence: CASSPGGFTGQGTGELFF. The CDR3 DNA is TGTGCCAGCAGCCCCGGGGGATTTACGGGACAGGGTACCGGGGAGCTGTTTTTT.

The rearrangement uses TRBV5-1 and TRBJ2-7, with TRBD2 identical over 11 bases. V shed 4 bases and J 7 bases; nucleotides not matched to a gene: 10. This CDR3 spans 15 amino acids. From germline, CDR1 is SGHRS and CDR2 YFSETQ. CDR3 loop: CASSTNSGRAWEQYF. CDR3 DNA sequence: TGCGCCAGCAGCACTAATAGCGGGAGGGCCTGGGAGCAGTACTTC.

The chain couples TRBV27 to TRBJ2-7, with 9 bases fitting TRBD1. This CDR3 is 14 amino acids long. The V segment lost 3 bases and the J segment 7 bases; nucleotides outside the gene matches: 7. Germline V gives CDR1 MNHEY, CDR2 SMNVEV (reference sequence). CDR3 loop: CASSFSGTGQEQYF. The CDR3 coding sequence is TGTGCCAGCAGTTTTTCCGGGACAGGGCAAGAGCAGTACTTC.

The sample holds a few counts of this clone. The V gene is TRBV15, the J gene TRBJ1-2; no firm D call. CDR1 and CDR2 from the germline V gene are LNHNV and YYDKDF (reference sequence). V was clipped by 0 bases and J by 7 bases, with 9 bases between them. This CDR3 has 13 amino acids. This CDR3 reads CATSRDRVAGYTF. The CDR3 DNA reads TGTGCCACCAGCAGAGATCGTGTGGCTGGCTACACCTTC.

The chain couples TRBV30 to TRBJ1-2; D not resolved. Germline V gives CDR1 GTSNPN, CDR2 SVGIG (reference sequence). This CDR3 spans 11 amino acids. Between the trimmed V and J ends, which lost 2 bases and 8 bases, there was a span of 9 bases. The CDR3 sequence is CAWSPLAGYTF. The CDR3 DNA reads TGTGCCTGGAGTCCCCTCGCGGGCTACACCTTC.

The V and J genes are TRBV27 and TRBJ2-7, with D perhaps matching TRBD2 (7 bases). The germline CDR1 and CDR2 sequences are MNHEY and SMNVEV (reference sequence). V lost 4 bases and J lost 3, with 19 bases in between. The CDR3 contains 16 residues. The chain's CDR3 is CASSSKGGGHYYEQYF. CDR3 sequence (DNA): TGTGCCAGCAGTTCCAAGGGGGGGGGACACTACTACGAGCAGTACTTC.

The chain joins TRBV18 to TRBJ2-3; 11 bases map to TRBD2. The V gene's germline CDR1 is KGHSH and CDR2 LQKENI. The CDR3 runs to 14 residues. J gave up 0 bases and V 11 bases, and 4 bases lay outside the gene matches. CDR3 sequence: CAGGTSGSTDTQYF. CDR3 nucleotides: TGTGCCGGGGGGACTAGCGGAAGCACAGATACGCAGTATTTT.

The chain recombines TRBV19 with TRBJ2-2, with a weak D call TRBD1 (6 bases). Trimming pared 5 bases from V and 1 base from J, leaving 17 bases between. In germline, CDR1 is LNHDA, CDR2 SQIVND (reference sequence). The CDR3 covers 17 residues. Here the CDR3 reads CASSQPDRTENTGELFF. The CDR3 DNA reads TGTGCCAGTAGTCAACCCGACAGGACCGAGAACACCGGGGAGCTGTTTTTT.